Listed below are T cell receptor beta chains from one sample, sequenced in a study of cytomegalovirus exposure and HLA in healthy donors. Assay used: immunoSEQ multiplex PCR; TCRdb lists only in-frame clones, some missing. The sample has 100,000 to 150,000 clones, over 65% seen once. The sequenced sample consisted of PBMCs. The origin of the receptors is a man aged 45-65 years in good health and CMV-seronegative. Both conserved end residues are part of each CDR3. The D gene is left open where the match is weak. Some rows have no size entry. The others give once, few or many, or a class for an expanded clone.

size	V	D	J	CDR3	DNA
NA	TRBV6-6	NA	TRBJ2-3	CASSYVAQTRTDTQYF	TGTGCCAGCAGTTACGTCGCGCAAACGAGGACAGATACGCAGTATTTT
once	TRBV2	NA	TRBJ1-5	CASSGLGAGQPQHF	TGTGCCAGCAGTGGTCTGGGGGCAGGGCAGCCCCAGCATTTT
few	TRBV5-1	TRBD1	TRBJ2-2	CAISGTGGLNTGELFF	TGCGCCATCTCCGGGACAGGGGGCTTGAACACCGGGGAGCTGTTTTTT
NA	TRBV7-2	NA	TRBJ1-1	CASSARGMENTEAFF	TGTGCCAGCAGCGCCAGAGGGATGGAGAACACTGAAGCTTTCTTT
NA	TRBV2	NA	TRBJ1-2	CASSERSHGYTF	TGTGCCAGCAGTGAGAGGTCTCATGGCTACACCTTC
NA	TRBV6-5	TRBD1	TRBJ2-2	CASRFRDRATGELFF	TGTGCCAGCAGGTTCCGGGACAGGGCTACCGGGGAGCTGTTTTTT
NA	TRBV7-6	NA	TRBJ1-4	CASSFGQLNEKLFF	TGTGCCAGCAGCTTCGGACAGCTTAATGAAAAACTGTTTTTT
NA	TRBV11-2	NA	TRBJ1-1	CASSPSALGVWNTEAFF	TGTGCCAGCAGCCCGTCGGCACTGGGAGTTTGGAACACTGAAGCTTTCTTT
NA	TRBV7-8	NA	TRBJ1-5	CASSLGGTQPQHF	TGTGCCAGCAGCTTAGGCGGGACTCAGCCCCAGCATTTT
NA	TRBV19	NA	TRBJ2-7	CASPPGLEQYF	TGTGCCAGCCCCCCGGGTCTCGAGCAGTACTTC
once	TRBV5-6	NA	TRBJ1-1	CASSLPDNWTPSEAFF	TGTGCCAGCAGCTTACCCGACAATTGGACTCCCTCTGAAGCTTTCTTT
few	TRBV28	TRBD2	TRBJ2-3	CASRGTSGASTDTQYF	TGTGCCAGCAGAGGGACTAGCGGCGCTAGCACAGATACGCAGTATTTT
NA	TRBV9	NA	TRBJ1-2	CACSVSENYGYTF	TGTGCCTGCAGCGTGTCAGAAAACTATGGCTACACCTTC
NA	TRBV6-4	NA	TRBJ1-5	CASKTTSYSNQPQHF	TGTGCCAGCAAGACAACCTCTTATAGCAATCAGCCCCAGCATTTT
few	TRBV6-5	NA	TRBJ2-5	CASSYAGVGRETQYF	TGTGCCAGCAGTTACGCAGGGGTGGGGCGAGAGACCCAGTACTTC
NA	TRBV5-6	NA	TRBJ2-2	CASSPLGAGGTGELFF	TGTGCCAGCAGCCCTCTGGGGGCAGGGGGGACCGGGGAGCTGTTTTTT
NA	TRBV9	NA	TRBJ1-1	CASSVARAGYTEAFF	TGTGCCAGCAGCGTAGCTAGGGCAGGGTACACTGAAGCTTTCTTT
once	TRBV29-1	TRBD1	TRBJ1-1	CSAQDRPEAFF	TGCAGCGCCCAGGACAGGCCTGAAGCTTTCTTT
few	TRBV6-1	TRBD1	TRBJ1-2	CASREYSTGGYGYTF	TGTGCCAGCAGGGAATACTCTACAGGGGGCTATGGCTACACCTTC
NA	TRBV5-1	TRBD1	TRBJ1-2	CASSPGQGASYGYTF	TGCGCCAGCAGCCCGGGACAGGGTGCCTCCTATGGCTACACCTTC
NA	TRBV9	TRBD1	TRBJ1-3	CASSVGTGDGNTIYF	TGTGCCAGCAGCGTAGGCACAGGGGATGGAAACACCATATATTTT
NA	TRBV7-3	NA	TRBJ1-1	CASSSNGNTEAFF	TGTGCCAGCAGTTCAAACGGGAACACTGAAGCTTTCTTT
NA	TRBV2	TRBD2	TRBJ2-3	CASSRLAGEEDTQYF	TGTGCCAGCAGTCGACTAGCGGGGGAAGAGGATACGCAGTATTTT
NA	TRBV4-1	TRBD1	TRBJ1-1	CASSLSGQGRSEAFF	TGCGCCAGCAGCCTATCAGGACAGGGGAGGTCTGAAGCTTTCTTT
NA	TRBV2	TRBD1	TRBJ2-7	CASWDRSYEQYF	TGTGCCAGCTGGGACAGATCCTACGAGCAGTACTTC
NA	TRBV19	NA	TRBJ2-2	CASSITPGSVYTGELFF	TGTGCCAGTAGTATAACCCCAGGGTCCGTATACACCGGGGAGCTGTTTTTT
NA	TRBV7-8	NA	TRBJ2-1	CASSLERNFYNEQFF	TGTGCCAGCAGCTTAGAAAGAAACTTCTACAATGAGCAGTTCTTC